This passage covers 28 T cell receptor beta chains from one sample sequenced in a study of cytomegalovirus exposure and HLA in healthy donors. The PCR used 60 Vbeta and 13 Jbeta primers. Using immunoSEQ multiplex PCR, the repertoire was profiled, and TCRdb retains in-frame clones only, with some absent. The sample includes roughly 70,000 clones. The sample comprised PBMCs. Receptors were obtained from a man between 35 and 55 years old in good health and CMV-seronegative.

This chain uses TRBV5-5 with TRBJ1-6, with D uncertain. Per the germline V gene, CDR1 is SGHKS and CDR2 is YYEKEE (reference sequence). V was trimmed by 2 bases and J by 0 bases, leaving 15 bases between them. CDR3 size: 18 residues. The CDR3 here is CASSFPSTSSSYNSPLHF. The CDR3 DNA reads TGTGCCAGCAGCTTCCCCTCCACCTCGAGCTCCTATAATTCACCCCTCCACTTT.

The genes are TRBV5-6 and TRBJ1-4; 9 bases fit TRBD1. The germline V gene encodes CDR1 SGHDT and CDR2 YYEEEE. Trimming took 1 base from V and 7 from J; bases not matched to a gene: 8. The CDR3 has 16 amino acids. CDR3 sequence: CASSLRLDRGSEKLFF. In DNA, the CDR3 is TGTGCCAGCAGCTTGAGGCTGGACAGGGGAAGTGAAAAACTGTTTTTT.

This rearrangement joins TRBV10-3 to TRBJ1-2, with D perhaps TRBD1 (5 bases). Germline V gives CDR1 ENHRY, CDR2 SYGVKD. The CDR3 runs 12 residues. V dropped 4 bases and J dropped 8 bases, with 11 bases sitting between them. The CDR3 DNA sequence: TGTGCCATCAGTGTAGGGGCCGGGGGCTACACCTTC. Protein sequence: CAISVGAGGYTF.

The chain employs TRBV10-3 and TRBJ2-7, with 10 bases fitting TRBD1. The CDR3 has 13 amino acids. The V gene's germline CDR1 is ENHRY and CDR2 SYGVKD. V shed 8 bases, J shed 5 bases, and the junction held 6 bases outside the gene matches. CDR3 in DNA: TGTGCCATCCGGACAGGGGGAATCGACGAGCAGTACTTC. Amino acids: CAIRTGGIDEQYF.

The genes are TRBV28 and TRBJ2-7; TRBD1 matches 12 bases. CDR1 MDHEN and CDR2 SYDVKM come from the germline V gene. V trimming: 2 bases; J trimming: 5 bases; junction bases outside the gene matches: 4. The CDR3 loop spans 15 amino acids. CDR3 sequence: CASSLAGTGGDEQYF. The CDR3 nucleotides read TGTGCCAGCAGTTTAGCCGGGACAGGGGGCGACGAGCAGTACTTC.

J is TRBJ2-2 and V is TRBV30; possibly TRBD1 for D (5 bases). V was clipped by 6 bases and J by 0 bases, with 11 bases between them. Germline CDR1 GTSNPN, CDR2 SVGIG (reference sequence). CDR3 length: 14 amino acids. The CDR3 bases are TGTGCCTGCCCAGGGCGCACGAACACCGGGGAGCTGTTTTTT. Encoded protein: CACPGRTNTGELFF.

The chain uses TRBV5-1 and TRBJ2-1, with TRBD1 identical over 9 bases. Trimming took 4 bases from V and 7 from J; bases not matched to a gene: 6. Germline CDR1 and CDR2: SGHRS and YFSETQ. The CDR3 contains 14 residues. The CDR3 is CASSRGQGLNEQFF. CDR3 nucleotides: TGCGCCAGCAGCCGGGGACAGGGATTGAATGAGCAGTTCTTC.

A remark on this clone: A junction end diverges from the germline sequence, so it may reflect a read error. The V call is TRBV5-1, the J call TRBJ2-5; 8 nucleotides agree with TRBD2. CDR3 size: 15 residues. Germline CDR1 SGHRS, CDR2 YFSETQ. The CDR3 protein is CASSLGPGGKEAQYF. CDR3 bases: TGCGCCAGCAGCTTGGGTCCGGGAGGGAAAGAGGCCCAGTACTTC. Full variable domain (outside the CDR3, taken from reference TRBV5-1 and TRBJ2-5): KAGVTQTPRYLIKTRGQQVTLSCSPISGHRSVSWYQQTPGQGLQFLFEYFSETQRNKGNFPGRFSGRQFSNSRSEMNVSTLELGDSALYLCASSLGPGGKEAQYFGPGTRLLVL.

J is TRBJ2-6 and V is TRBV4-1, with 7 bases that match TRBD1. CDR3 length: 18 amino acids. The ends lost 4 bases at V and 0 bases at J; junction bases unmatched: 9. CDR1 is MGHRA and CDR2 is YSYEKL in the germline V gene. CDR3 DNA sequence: TGCGCCAGCAGCCCCCGACGGGACAGCGACTCTGGGGCCAACGTCCTGACTTTC. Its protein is CASSPRRDSDSGANVLTF.

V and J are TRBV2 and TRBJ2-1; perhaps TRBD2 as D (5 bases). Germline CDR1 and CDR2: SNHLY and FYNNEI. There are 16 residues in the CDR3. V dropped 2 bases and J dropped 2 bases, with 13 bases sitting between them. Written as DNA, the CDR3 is TGTGCCAGCAGTGAAACGGCGGGTCCTGCCTACAATGAGCAGTTCTTC. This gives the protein CASSETAGPAYNEQFF.

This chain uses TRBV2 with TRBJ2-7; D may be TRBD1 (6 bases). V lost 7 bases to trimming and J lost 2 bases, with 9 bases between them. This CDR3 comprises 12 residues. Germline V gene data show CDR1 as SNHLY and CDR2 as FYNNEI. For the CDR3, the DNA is TGTGCCAGCACAGGGGTAACCTACGAGCAGTACTTC. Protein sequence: CASTGVTYEQYF.

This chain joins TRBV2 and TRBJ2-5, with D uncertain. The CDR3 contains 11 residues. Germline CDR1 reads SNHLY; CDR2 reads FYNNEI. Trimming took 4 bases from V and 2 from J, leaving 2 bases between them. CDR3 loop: CASSAQETQYF. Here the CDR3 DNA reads TGTGCCAGCAGTGCTCAAGAGACCCAGTACTTC.

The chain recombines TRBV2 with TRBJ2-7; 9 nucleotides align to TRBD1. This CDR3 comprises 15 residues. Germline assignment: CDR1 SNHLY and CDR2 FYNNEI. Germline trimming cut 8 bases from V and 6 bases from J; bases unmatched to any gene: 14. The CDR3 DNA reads TGTGCCAGCTTGAGCGAAACAGGGGGCTTAGGCGAGCAGTACTTC. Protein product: CASLSETGGLGEQYF.

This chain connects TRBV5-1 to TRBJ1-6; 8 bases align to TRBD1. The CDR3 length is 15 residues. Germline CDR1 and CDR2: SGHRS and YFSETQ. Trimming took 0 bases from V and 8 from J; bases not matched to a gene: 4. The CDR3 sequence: CASSLGTRGHSPLHF. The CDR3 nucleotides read TGCGCCAGCAGCTTGGGCACCAGGGGGCATTCACCCCTCCACTTT.

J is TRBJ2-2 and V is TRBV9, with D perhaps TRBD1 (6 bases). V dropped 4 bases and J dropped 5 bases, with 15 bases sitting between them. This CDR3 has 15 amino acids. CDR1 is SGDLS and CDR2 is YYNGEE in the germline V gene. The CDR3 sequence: CASSNLQGQTGELFF. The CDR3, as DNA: TGTGCCAGCAGCAACCTCCAGGGACAAACCGGGGAGCTGTTTTTT. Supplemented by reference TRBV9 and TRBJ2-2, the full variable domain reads DSGVTQTPKHLITATGQRVTLRCSPRSGDLSVYWYQQSLDQGLQFLIQYYNGEERAKGNILERFSAQQFPDLHSELNLSSLELGDSALYFCASSNLQGQTGELFFGEGSRLTVL.

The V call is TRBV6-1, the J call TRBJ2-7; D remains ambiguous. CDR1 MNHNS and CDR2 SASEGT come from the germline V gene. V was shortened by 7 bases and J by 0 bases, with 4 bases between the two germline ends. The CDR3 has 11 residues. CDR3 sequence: CASTLSYEQYF. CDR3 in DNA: TGTGCCAGCACCCTCTCCTACGAGCAGTACTTC.

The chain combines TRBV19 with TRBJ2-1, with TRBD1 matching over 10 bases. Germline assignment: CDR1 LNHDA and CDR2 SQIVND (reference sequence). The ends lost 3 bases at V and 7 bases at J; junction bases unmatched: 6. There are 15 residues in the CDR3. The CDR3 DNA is TGTGCCAGTAGTATTCCTCGGACAGGGGGTAATGAGCAGTTCTTC. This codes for CASSIPRTGGNEQFF.

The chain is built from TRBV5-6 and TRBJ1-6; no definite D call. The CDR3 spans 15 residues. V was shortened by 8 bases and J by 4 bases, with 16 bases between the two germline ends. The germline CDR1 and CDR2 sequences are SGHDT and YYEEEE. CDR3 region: CASRIGELYNSPLHF. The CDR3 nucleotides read TGTGCCAGTAGAATCGGGGAACTTTATAATTCACCCCTCCACTTT.

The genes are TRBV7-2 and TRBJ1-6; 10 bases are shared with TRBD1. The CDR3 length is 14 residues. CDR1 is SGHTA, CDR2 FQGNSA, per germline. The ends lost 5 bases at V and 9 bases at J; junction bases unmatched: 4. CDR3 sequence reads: CASSRDRGFSPLHF. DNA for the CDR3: TGTGCCAGCAGCCGGGACAGGGGTTTTTCACCCCTCCACTTT.

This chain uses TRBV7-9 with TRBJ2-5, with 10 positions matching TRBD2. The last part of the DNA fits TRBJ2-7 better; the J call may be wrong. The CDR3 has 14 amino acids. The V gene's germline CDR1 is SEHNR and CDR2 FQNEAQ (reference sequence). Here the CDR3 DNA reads TGTGCCAGCACCCAAGCGGGGGGGTCCTACGAGCAGTACTTC. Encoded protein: CASTQAGGSYEQYF.

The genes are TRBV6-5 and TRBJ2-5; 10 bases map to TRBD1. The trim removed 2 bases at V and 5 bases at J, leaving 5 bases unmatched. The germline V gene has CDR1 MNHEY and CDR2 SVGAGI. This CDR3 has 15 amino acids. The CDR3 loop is CASSYGTGVGETQYF. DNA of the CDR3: TGTGCCAGCAGTTACGGGACAGGGGTGGGGGAGACCCAGTACTTC.

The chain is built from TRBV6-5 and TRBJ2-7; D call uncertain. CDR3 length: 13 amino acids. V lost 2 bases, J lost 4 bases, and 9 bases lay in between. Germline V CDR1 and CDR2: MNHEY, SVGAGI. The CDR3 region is CASSYQVTYEQYF. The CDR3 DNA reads TGTGCCAGCAGTTACCAGGTTACGTACGAGCAGTACTTC.

The CDR3 sequence: CASSAGGPQFF. As DNA, the CDR3 is TGTGCCAGCAGTGCGGGGGGGCCACAGTTCTTC. V gene TRBV2 combines with J gene TRBJ2-1; 8 nucleotides agree with TRBD2. J was trimmed by 13 bases and V by 4 bases; bases with no gene match: 3. The germline V gene encodes CDR1 SNHLY and CDR2 FYNNEI. This CDR3 is built from 11 residues. The whole variable domain, filled in from reference TRBV2 and TRBJ2-1, reads EPEVTQTPSHQVTQMGQEVILRCVPISNHLYFYWYRQILGQKVEFLVSFYNNEISEKSEIFDDQFSVERPDGSNFTLKIRSTKLEDSAMYFCASSAGGPQFFGPGTRLTVL.

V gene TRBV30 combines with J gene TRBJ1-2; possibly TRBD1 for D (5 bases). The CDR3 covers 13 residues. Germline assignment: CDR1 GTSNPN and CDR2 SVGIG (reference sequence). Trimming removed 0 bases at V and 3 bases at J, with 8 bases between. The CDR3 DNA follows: TGTGCCTGGAGTGTAGGGGCGTACTATGGCTACACCTTC. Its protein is CAWSVGAYYGYTF.

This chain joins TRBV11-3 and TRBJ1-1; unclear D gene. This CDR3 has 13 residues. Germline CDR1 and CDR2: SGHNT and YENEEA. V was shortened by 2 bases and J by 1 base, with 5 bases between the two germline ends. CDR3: CASSLLRNTEAFF. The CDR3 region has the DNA TGTGCCAGCAGCTTACTCAGGAACACTGAAGCTTTCTTT.

The CDR3 region is CASSLDPSFEQYF. The DNA of the CDR3 is TGTGCCAGCAGCTTAGACCCTAGCTTTGAGCAGTACTTC. This chain links TRBV11-1 with TRBJ2-7; D might be TRBD2 (5 bases). V dropped 1 base and J dropped 7 bases, with 11 bases sitting between them. The CDR3 has 13 amino acids. Germline loops: CDR1 SGHAT, CDR2 FQDESV (reference sequence).

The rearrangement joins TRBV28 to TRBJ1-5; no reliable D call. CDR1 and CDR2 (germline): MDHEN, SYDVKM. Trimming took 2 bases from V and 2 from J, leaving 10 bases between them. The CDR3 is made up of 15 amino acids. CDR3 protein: CASSLTSLGNQPQHF. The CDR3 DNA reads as TGTGCCAGCAGTTTAACCAGTCTGGGCAATCAGCCCCAGCATTTT. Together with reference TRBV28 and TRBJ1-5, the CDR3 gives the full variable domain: DVKVTQSSRYLVKRTGEKVFLECVQDMDHENMFWYRQDPGLGLRLIYFSYDVKMKEKGDIPEGYSVSREKKERFSLILESASTNQTSMYLCASSLTSLGNQPQHFGDGTRLSIL.

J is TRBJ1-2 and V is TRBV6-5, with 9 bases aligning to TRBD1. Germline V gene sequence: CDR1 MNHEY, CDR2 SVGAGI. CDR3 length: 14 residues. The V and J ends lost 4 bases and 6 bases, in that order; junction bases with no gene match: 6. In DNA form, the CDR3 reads TGTGCCAGCAGTTTAAAACAGGGGGCTAATGGCTACACCTTC. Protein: CASSLKQGANGYTF.